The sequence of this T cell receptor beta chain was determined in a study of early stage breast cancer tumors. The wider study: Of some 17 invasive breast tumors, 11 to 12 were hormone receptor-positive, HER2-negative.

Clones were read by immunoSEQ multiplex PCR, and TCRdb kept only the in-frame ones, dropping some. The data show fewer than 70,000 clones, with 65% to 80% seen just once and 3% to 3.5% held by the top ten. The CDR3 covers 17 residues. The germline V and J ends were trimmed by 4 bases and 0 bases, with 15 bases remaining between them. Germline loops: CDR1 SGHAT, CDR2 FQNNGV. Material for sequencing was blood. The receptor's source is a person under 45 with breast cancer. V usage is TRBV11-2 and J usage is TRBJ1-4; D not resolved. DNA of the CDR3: TGTGCCAGCAGCTCCTCTGCCTTTAAAGCAACTAATGAAAAACTGTTTTTT. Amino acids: CASSSSAFKATNEKLFF.